This TCR beta chain stems from a study of spatial heterogeneity in lung cancer. For the study at large: Mean representation of each unique TCR and UMI combination in the raw reads exceeded nine occurrences.

The germline V gene encodes CDR1 SGHDT and CDR2 YYEEEE. The CDR3 sequence is 15 residues long. The V end lost 2 bases, the J end lost 5 bases, and 14 bases lay between the germline ends. The table lists this clonotype with many counts. Its antigen is still unknown. Time point: blood at routine non-recurrence follow-up after resection. Frozen PBMC, nontumor lung or tumor provided whole RNA, which was sequenced unsorted. Whole-study findings and limits: Whereas they appeared in blood less at follow-up, ubiquitous expanded tumor TCRs appeared there more at resection.

TCRdb re-called the 5' RACE reads through MiXCR, storing one row per CDR3 protein. The table lists under 150,000 distinct CDR3 sequences, 12% of them singletons. Here the sequenced sample was PBMCs, taken at follow-up. The clonotype originates from a male donor with early-stage non-small cell lung cancer. The chain is built from TRBV5-6 and TRBJ2-1; either TRBD1 or TRBD2 may fit D (6 bases each). CDR3 sequence: CASSFAGTPNNEQFF. In DNA, the CDR3 is TGTGCCAGCAGCTTTGCGGGGACACCGAACAATGAGCAGTTCTTC.